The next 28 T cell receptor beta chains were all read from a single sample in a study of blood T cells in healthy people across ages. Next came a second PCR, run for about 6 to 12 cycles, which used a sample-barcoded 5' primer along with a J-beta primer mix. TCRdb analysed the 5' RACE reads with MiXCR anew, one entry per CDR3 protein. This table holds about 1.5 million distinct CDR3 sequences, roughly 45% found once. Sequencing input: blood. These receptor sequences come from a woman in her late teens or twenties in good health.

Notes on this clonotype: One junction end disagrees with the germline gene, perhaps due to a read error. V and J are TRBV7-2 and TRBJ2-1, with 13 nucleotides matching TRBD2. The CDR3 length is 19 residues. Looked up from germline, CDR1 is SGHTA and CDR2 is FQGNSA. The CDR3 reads CASSPIGLAGASSYNGQFF. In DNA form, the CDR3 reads TGTGCCAGCAGCCCCATCGGACTAGCGGGAGCAAGCTCCTACAATGGGCAGTTCTTC.

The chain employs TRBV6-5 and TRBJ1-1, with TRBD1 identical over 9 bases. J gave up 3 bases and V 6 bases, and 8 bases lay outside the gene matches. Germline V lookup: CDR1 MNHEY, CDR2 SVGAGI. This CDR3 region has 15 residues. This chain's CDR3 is CASRTPGQGDTEAFF. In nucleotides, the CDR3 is TGTGCCAGCAGGACCCCGGGACAGGGTGACACTGAAGCTTTCTTT.

This chain's CDR3 is CAVQNGANVLTF. The CDR3 DNA follows: TGTGCCGTACAGAATGGGGCCAACGTCCTGACTTTC. This chain links TRBV6-1 with TRBJ2-6; D unclear. Trimming removed 11 bases from V and 3 bases from J, with 8 bases in between. The CDR3 runs to 12 residues. Germline lookup yields CDR1 MNHNS and CDR2 SASEGT.

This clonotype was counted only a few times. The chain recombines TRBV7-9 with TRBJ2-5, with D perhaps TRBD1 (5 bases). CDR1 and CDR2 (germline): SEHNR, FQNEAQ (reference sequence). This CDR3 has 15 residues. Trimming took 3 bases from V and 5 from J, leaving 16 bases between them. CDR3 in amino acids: CASSFQGFMGETQYF. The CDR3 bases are TGTGCCAGCAGCTTTCAGGGTTTTATGGGGGAGACCCAGTACTTC.

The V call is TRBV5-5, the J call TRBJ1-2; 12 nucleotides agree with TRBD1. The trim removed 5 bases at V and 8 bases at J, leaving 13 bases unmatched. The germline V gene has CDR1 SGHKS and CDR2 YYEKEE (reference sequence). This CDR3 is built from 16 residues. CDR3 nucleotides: TGTGCCAGCAGGCCGGGACAGGGGGCGCCAGGGATCGGCTACACCTTC. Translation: CASRPGQGAPGIGYTF. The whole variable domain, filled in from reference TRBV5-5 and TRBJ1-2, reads DAGVTQSPTHLIKTRGQQVTLRCSPISGHKSVSWYQQVLGQGPQFIFQYYEKEERGRGNFPDRFSARQFPNYSSELNVNALLLGDSALYLCASRPGQGAPGIGYTFGSGTRLTVV.

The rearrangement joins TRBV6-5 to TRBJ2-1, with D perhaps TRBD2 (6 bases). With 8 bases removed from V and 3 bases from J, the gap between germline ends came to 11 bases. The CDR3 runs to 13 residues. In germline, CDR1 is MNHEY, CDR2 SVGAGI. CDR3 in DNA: TGTGCCAGCGGTCAGGACTACTACAATGAGCAGTTCTTC. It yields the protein CASGQDYYNEQFF.

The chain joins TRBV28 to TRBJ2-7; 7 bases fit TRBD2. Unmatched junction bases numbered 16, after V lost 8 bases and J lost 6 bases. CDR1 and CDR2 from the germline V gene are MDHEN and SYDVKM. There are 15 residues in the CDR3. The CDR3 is CASRPKRGLMGEQYF. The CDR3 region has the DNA TGTGCCAGCCGACCAAAGCGGGGCTTAATGGGCGAGCAGTACTTC.

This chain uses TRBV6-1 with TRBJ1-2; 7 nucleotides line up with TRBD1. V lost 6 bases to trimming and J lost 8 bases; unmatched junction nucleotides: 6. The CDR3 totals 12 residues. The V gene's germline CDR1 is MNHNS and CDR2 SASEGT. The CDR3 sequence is CASRGDSGGYTF. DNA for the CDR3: TGTGCCAGCAGGGGGGACAGCGGGGGCTACACCTTC.

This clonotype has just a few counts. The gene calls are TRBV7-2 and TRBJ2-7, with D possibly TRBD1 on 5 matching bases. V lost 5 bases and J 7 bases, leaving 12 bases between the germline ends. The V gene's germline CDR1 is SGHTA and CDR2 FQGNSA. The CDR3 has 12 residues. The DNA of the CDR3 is TGTGCCAGCAGCCCCGTTGGGGCGGAGCAGTACTTC. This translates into CASSPVGAEQYF.

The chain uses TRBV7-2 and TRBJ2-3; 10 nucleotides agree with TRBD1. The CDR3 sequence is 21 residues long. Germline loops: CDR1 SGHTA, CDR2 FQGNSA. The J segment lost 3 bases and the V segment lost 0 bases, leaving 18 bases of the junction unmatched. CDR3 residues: CASSLAFVLTGGFVGTDTQYF. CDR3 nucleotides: TGTGCCAGCAGCTTAGCGTTTGTTTTGACAGGGGGCTTCGTTGGGACAGATACGCAGTATTTT.

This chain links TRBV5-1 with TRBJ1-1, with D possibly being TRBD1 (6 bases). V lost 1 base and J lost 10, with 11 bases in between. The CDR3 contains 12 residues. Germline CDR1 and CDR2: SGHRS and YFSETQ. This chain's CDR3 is CASSLIQGPAFF. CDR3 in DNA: TGCGCCAGCAGCTTGATACAGGGCCCAGCTTTCTTT.

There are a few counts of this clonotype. CDR3 in amino acids: CASSQRVGGHYGYTF. The CDR3, as DNA: TGCGCCAGCAGCCAGAGGGTTGGGGGGCACTATGGCTACACCTTC. The chain joins TRBV4-1 to TRBJ1-2, with a possible D match to TRBD1 (6 bases). The CDR3 has 15 residues. CDR1 and CDR2 from the germline V gene are MGHRA and YSYEKL. Deletions cut 3 bases from V and 3 bases from J, with 14 bases between.

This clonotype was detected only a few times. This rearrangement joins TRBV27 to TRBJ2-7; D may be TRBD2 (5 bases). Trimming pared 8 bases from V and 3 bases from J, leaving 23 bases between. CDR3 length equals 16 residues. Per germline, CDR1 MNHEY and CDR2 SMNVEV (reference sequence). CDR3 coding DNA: TGTGCCAGCGGAACCCGGGGAACCTACATGCGCTACGAGCAGTACTTC. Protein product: CASGTRGTYMRYEQYF.

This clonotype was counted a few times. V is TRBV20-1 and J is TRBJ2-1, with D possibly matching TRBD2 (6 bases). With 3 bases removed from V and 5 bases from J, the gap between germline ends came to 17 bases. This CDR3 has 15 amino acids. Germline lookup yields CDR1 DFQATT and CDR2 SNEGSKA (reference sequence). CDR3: CSASQLAGRNNEQFF. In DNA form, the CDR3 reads TGCAGTGCTAGCCAACTAGCCGGGCGTAACAATGAGCAGTTCTTC.

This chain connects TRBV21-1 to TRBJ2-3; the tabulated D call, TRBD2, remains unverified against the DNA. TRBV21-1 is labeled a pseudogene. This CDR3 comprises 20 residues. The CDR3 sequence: CASSKVGGLAGGAGTDTQYF. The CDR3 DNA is TGTGCCAGCAGCAAAGTTGGAGGACTAGCGGGAGGAGCGGGCACAGATACGCAGTATTTT.

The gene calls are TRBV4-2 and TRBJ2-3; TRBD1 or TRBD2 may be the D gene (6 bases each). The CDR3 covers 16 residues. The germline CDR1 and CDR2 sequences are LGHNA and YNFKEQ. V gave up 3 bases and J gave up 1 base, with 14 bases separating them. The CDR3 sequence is CASSQLGGLGTDTQYF. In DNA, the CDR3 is TGTGCCAGCAGCCAGCTAGGGGGGCTCGGCACAGATACGCAGTATTTT.

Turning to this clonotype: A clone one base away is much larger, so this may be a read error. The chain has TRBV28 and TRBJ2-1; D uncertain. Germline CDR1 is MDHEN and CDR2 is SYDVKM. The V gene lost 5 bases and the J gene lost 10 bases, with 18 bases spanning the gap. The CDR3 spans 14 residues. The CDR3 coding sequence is TGTGCCAGCAGTCCTAGGACGGATACCTACGAGCAGTTCTTC. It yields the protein CASSPRTDTYEQFF.

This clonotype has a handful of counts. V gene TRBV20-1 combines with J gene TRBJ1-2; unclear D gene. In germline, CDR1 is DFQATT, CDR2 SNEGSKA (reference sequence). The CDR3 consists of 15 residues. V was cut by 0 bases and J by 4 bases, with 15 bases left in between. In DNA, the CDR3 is TGCAGTGCTAGAGATAGGAGACCGACGTCCTATGGCTACACCTTC. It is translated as CSARDRRPTSYGYTF.

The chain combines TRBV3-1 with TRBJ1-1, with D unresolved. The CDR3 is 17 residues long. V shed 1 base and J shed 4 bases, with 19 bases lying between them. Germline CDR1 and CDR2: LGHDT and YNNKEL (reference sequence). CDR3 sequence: CASSQGPGVSFVTEAFF. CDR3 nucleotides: TGTGCCAGCAGCCAAGGCCCGGGTGTCAGTTTTGTCACTGAAGCTTTCTTT.

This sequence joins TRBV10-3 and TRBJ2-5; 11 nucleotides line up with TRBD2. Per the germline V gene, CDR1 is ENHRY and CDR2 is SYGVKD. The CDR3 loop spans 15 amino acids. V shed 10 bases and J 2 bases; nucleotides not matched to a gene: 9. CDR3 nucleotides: TGTGCCACGGGACTAGCGGACACCTCACAAGAGACCCAGTACTTC. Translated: CATGLADTSQETQYF.

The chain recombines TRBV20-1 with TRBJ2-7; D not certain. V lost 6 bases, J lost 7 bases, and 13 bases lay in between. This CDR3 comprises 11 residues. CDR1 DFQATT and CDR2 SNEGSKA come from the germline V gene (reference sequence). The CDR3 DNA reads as TGCAGTGCCCGGAGAGGTTTAGAGCAGTACTTC. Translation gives CSARRGLEQYF.

Written as DNA, the CDR3 is TGCAGTGCTAGAGATCAAGGGACTAGCTATGTGCAGTTCTTC. Residues: CSARDQGTSYVQFF. The chain employs TRBV20-1 and TRBJ2-1; 9 nucleotides agree with TRBD2. Germline V lookup: CDR1 DFQATT, CDR2 SNEGSKA (reference sequence). V was clipped by 0 bases and J by 12 bases; unmatched bases: 9. This CDR3 region has 14 residues.

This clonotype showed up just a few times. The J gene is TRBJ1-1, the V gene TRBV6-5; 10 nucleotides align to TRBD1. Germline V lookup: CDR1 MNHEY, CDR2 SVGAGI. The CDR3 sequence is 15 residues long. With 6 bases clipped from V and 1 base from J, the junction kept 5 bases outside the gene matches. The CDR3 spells CASRAGTGENTEAFF. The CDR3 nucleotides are TGTGCCAGCAGGGCCGGGACAGGGGAGAACACTGAAGCTTTCTTT.

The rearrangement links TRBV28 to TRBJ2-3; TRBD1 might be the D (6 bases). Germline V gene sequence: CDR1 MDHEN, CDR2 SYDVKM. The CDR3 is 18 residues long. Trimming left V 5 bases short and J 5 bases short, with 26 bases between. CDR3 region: CASSLTRYQTGTGDTQYF. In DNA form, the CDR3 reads TGTGCCAGCAGTCTCACTCGGTACCAAACAGGGACGGGAGATACGCAGTATTTT. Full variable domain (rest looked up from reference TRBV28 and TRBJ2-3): DVKVTQSSRYLVKRTGEKVFLECVQDMDHENMFWYRQDPGLGLRLIYFSYDVKMKEKGDIPEGYSVSREKKERFSLILESASTNQTSMYLCASSLTRYQTGTGDTQYFGPGTRLTVL.

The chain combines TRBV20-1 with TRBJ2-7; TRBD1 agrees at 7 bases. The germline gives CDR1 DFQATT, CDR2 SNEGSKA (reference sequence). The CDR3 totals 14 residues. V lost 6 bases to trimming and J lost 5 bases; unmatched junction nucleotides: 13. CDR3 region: CSARSETGYDEQYF. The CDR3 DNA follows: TGCAGTGCCAGAAGCGAGACAGGGTACGACGAGCAGTACTTC.

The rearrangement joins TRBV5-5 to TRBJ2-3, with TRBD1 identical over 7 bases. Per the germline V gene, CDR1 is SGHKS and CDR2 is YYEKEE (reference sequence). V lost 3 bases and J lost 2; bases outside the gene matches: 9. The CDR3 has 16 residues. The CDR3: CASSSWIGGFTDTQYF. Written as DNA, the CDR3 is TGTGCCAGCAGCTCGTGGATAGGGGGCTTCACAGATACGCAGTATTTT.

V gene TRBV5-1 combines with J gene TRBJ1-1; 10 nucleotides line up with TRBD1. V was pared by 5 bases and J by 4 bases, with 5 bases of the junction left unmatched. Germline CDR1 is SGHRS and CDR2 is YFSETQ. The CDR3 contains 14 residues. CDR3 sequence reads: CASRGTGVGTEAFF. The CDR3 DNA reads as TGCGCCAGCAGGGGGACAGGGGTGGGCACTGAAGCTTTCTTT.

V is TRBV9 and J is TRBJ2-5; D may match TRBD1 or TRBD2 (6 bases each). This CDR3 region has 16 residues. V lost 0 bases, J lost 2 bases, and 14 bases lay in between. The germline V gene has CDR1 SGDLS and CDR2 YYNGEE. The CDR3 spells CASSVGLTGAQETQYF. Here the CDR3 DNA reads TGTGCCAGCAGCGTAGGGTTAACGGGGGCACAAGAGACCCAGTACTTC.